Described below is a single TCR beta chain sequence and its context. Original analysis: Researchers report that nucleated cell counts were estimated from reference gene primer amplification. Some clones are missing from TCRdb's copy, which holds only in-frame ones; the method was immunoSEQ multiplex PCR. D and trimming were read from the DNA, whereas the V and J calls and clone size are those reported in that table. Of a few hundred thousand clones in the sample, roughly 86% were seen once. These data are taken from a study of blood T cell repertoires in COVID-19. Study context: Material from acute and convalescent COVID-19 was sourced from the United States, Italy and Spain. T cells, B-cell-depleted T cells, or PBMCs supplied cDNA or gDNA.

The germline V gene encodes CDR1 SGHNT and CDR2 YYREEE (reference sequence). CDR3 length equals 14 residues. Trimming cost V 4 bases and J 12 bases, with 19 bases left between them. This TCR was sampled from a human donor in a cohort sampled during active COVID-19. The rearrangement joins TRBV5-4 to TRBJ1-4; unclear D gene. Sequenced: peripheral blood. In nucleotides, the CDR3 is TGTGCCAGCAGCGAGGACTTGTCCTTGAAGGAACTGTTTTTT. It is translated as CASSEDLSLKELFF.